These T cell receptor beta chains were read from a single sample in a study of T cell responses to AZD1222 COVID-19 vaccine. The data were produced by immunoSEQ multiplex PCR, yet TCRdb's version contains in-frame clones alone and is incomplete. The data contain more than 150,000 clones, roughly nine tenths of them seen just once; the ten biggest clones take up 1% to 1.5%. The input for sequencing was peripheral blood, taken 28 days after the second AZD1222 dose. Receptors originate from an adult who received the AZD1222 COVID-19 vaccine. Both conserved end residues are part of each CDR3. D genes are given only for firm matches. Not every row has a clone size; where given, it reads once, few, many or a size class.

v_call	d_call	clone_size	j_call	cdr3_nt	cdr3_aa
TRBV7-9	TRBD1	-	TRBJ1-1	TGTGCCAGCAGCGTGGACAGGGGCACTGAAGCTTTCTTT	CASSVDRGTEAFF
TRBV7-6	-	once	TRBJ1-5	TGTGCCAGCAGCCAGGGGCCAAGTCAGGTACAGCCCCAGCATTTT	CASSQGPSQVQPQHF
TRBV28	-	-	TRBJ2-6	TGTGCCAGCAGTTCGTTCCGGCGGAGCTCTGGGGCCAACGTCCTGACTTTC	CASSSFRRSSGANVLTF
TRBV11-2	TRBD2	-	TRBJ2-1	TGTGCCAGCAGCTTAGATCGGGGTAGCGGGAGTATTAATGAGCAGTTCTTC	CASSLDRGSGSINEQFF
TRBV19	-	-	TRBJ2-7	TGTGCCAGTAGTAGCGGACCAAAATACGAGCAGTACTTC	CASSSGPKYEQYF
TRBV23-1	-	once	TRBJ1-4	TGCGCCAGCAGTCAATCACGGTCCAGGAGCAATGAAAAACTGTTTTTT	CASSQSRSRSNEKLFF
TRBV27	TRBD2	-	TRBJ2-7	TGTGCCAGCAGTTTATCGAAGGGTGGGCGGGGGGTGATTTACGAGCAGTACTTC	CASSLSKGGRGVIYEQYF
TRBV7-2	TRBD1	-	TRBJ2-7	TGTGCCAGCAGCTTAGTATGGGACAGGTACGAGCAGTACTTC	CASSLVWDRYEQYF
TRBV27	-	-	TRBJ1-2	TGTGCCAGCAGTCCGGGGGGGATGTCATGGGGCTACACCTTC	CASSPGGMSWGYTF
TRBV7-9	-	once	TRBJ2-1	TGTGCCAGCAGCTTAGCACTAGACAATGAGCAGTTCTTC	CASSLALDNEQFF
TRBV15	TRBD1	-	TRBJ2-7	TGTGCCACCAGCAGAGCCCCACAGGGACAGTCCTACGAGCAGTACTTC	CATSRAPQGQSYEQYF
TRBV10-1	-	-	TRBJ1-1	TGCGCCAGCAGTGGACCGGGCACTGAAGCTTTCTTT	CASSGPGTEAFF
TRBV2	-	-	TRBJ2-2	TGTGCCAGCTCGGTCGGGGACACCGGGGAGCTGTTTTTT	CASSVGDTGELFF
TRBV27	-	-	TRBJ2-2	TGTGCCAGCAGTTGGTCGTGGAGCACCGGGGAGCTGTTTTTT	CASSWSWSTGELFF
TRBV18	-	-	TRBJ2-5	TGTGCCAGCTCACCAGGGACGGGAGAAGAGACCCAGTACTTC	CASSPGTGEETQYF
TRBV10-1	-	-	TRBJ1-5	TGCGCCAGCAGCCGGGCCGGCGGGGGGCCCCAGCATTTT	CASSRAGGGPQHF
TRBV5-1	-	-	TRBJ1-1	TGCGCCAGCAGCGCTGAGGTGCGGAACACTGAAGCTTTCTTT	CASSAEVRNTEAFF
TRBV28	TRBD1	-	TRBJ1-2	TGTGCCAGCAGCCTCTACCAGCCCCTCGGGACAGGGGCCTCAGTTAACTATGGCTACACCTTC	CASSLYQPLGTGASVNYGYTF
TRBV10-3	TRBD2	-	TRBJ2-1	TGTGCCATCAGTGAGTCAAGCGGGGGATACAATGAGCAGTTCTTC	CAISESSGGYNEQFF
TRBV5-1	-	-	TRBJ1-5	TGCGCCAGCAGCTTCGGAGACATCAATCAGCCCCAGCATTTT	CASSFGDINQPQHF
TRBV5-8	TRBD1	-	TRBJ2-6	TGTGCCAGCAGTCGGCGGGGACAGGGGGTTTCTGGGGCCAACGTCCTGACTTTC	CASSRRGQGVSGANVLTF
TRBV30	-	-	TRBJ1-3	TGTGCCTGGAGTCGGAACCCCATATATTTT	CAWSRNPIYF
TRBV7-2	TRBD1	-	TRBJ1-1	TGTGCCAGCAGCACCGGGACAGGGTTCCCGAACACTGAAGCTTTCTTT	CASSTGTGFPNTEAFF
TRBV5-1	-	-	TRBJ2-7	TGCGCCAGCAGCTTGGTGGGGGAGCAGTACTTC	CASSLVGEQYF
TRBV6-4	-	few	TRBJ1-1	TGTGCCAGCAGTGACTCAGAGAACACTGAAGCTTTCTTT	CASSDSENTEAFF
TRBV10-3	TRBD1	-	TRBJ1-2	TGTGCCACAGACAGGGGGAACTATGGCTACACCTTC	CATDRGNYGYTF
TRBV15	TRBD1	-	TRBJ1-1	TGTGCCACCAGCTTAAGACAGGGTGACACTGAAGCTTTCTTT	CATSLRQGDTEAFF
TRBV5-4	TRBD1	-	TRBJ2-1	TGTGCCAGCAGCTTGTTCTCCGGGACAGGTGTATACAATGAGCAGTTCTTC	CASSLFSGTGVYNEQFF
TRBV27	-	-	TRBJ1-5	TGTGCCAGCGGTCGCGCGGGGCCCAATCAGCCCCAGCATTTT	CASGRAGPNQPQHF
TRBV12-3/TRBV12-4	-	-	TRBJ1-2	TGTGCCAGCAGTTTATACGGGGGTAGTGGCTACACCTTC	CASSLYGGSGYTF
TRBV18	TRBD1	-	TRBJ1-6	TGTGCCAGCTCACCCCGCGGACAGGGGGCGACAGAAGCGTCACCCCTCCACTTT	CASSPRGQGATEASPLHF
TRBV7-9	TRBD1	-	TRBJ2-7	TGTGCCAGCAGCTTCGGACCGGGACAGCTCTACGAGCAGTACTTC	CASSFGPGQLYEQYF
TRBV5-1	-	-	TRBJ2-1	TGCGCCAGCAGCCTTGGACAGAGCTCCTACAATGAGCAGTTCTTC	CASSLGQSSYNEQFF
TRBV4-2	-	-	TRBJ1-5	TGTGCCAGCAGCCAAGGAGACCCAGGGAGTCAGCCCCAGCATTTT	CASSQGDPGSQPQHF
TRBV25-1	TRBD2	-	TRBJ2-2	TGTGCCAGCAGTGAGGCTAGCGGGGGCCCGGGGACCGGGGAGCTGTTTTTT	CASSEASGGPGTGELFF
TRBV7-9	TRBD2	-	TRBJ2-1	TGTGCCAGCCACACCTCCGGTCCAGGACTAGCGGGAAATGAGCAGTTCTTC	CASHTSGPGLAGNEQFF
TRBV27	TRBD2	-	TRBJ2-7	TGTGCCAGCTCCTCCCAGGGGGGACTAGCGGTCTCCTACGAGCAGTACTTC	CASSSQGGLAVSYEQYF
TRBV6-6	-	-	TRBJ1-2	TGTGCCAGCAGTCCTGCCGGCAGGGGATATGGCTACACCTTC	CASSPAGRGYGYTF
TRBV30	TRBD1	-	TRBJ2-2	TGTGCCTGGAGTTCGGGACAGGGGAAAACCGGGGAGCTGTTTTTT	CAWSSGQGKTGELFF
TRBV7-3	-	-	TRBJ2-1	TGTGCCAGCAGCCCGGACGGGGGCCTCAACAATGAGCAGTTCTTC	CASSPDGGLNNEQFF
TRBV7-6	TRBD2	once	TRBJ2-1	TGTGCCAGCAGCTTAGGTCCGGCGGGGGTCTCCTACAATGAGCAGTTCTTC	CASSLGPAGVSYNEQFF
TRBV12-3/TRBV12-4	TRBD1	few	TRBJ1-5	TGTGCCAGCTCGAAGGACAGGGGTCAGCCCCAGCATTTT	CASSKDRGQPQHF
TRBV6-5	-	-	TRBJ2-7	TGTGCCAGCAGGACAGTTACCTACGAGCAGTACTTC	CASRTVTYEQYF
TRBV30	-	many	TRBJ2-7	TGTGCCTGGAGTGTGGGATACGTCCCCTACGAGCAGTACTTC	CAWSVGYVPYEQYF
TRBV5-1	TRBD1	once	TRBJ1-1	TGCGCCAGCAGCTTGGAGACAGGGGTGAACACTGAAGCTTTCTTT	CASSLETGVNTEAFF
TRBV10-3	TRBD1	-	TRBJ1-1	TGTGCCATCGGACAGGCCCCTGGATCCCCCAACACTGAAGCTTTCTTT	CAIGQAPGSPNTEAFF
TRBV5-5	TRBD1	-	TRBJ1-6	TGTGCCAGCAGCTTAGGGACAGGGGTTAATTCACCCCTCCACTTT	CASSLGTGVNSPLHF
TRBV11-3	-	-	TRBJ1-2	TGTGCCAGCAGCGCACACTCTGGACAGCTTTTCTTC	CASSAHSGQLFF
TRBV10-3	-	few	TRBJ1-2	TGTGCCATCAGCGCGAGGGCCGGAGATTTAAACTATGGCTACACCTTC	CAISARAGDLNYGYTF
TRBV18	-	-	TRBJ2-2	TGTGCCAGCCAACCTACGTTGGGTCCCGGGGAGCTGTTTTTT	CASQPTLGPGELFF
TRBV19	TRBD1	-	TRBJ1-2	TGTGCCAGTTCGACAGGGACCTATGGCTACACCTTC	CASSTGTYGYTF
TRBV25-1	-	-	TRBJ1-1	TGTGCCAGCAGTGAACGGCTGGGGAGGGGCGACACTGAAGCTTTCTTT	CASSERLGRGDTEAFF
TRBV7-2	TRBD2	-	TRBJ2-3	TGTGCCAGCAGCTCCCGCGCTAGCGGGAGGAATACAGATACGCAGTATTTT	CASSSRASGRNTDTQYF
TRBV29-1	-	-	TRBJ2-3	TGCAGCGTTCCACGGGGGCCAGATACGCAGTATTTT	CSVPRGPDTQYF